This T cell receptor beta chain appears in the sequencing data of a study of T cells in Graves' hyperthyroidism and ophthalmopathy. Study outcomes and limitations: Clonotypes that were expanded in thyroid above 0.001 mostly appeared in blood too.

This clonotype occurred many times. Its antigen is unknown. Germline lookup yields CDR1 SGHAT and CDR2 FQNNGV. Trimming left V 3 bases short and J 1 base short, with 9 bases between. The CDR3 loop spans 14 amino acids. RNA transcripts yielded amplified TCR beta CDR3 regions. HTBI primers drove first-round RT-PCR of the TCR CDR3. TCRdb reprocessed the multiplex PCR reads via MiXCR and lists one record per CDR3 protein. The sample holds about 480,000 distinct CDR3 sequences; 14% are singletons and the top ten take 17%. Exclusion of patients followed from uncontrolled infection, other autoimmune disease, pregnancy or lactation.

The chain links TRBV11-2 to TRBJ1-1, with D unresolved. This receptor was identified in a woman between 18 and 29 years old with Graves' hyperthyroidism. Sequencing was carried out using blood. The CDR3 loop reads CASSFSDGNTEAFF. The CDR3 coding sequence is TGTGCCAGCAGCTTTTCGGACGGGAACACTGAAGCTTTCTTT. The full variable domain, its missing parts supplied by reference TRBV11-2 and TRBJ1-1, is EAGVAQSPRYKIIEKRQSVAFWCNPISGHATLYWYQQILGQGPKLLIQFQNNGVVDDSQLPKDRFSAERLKGVDSTLKIQPAKLEDSAVYLCASSFSDGNTEAFFGQGTRLTVV.